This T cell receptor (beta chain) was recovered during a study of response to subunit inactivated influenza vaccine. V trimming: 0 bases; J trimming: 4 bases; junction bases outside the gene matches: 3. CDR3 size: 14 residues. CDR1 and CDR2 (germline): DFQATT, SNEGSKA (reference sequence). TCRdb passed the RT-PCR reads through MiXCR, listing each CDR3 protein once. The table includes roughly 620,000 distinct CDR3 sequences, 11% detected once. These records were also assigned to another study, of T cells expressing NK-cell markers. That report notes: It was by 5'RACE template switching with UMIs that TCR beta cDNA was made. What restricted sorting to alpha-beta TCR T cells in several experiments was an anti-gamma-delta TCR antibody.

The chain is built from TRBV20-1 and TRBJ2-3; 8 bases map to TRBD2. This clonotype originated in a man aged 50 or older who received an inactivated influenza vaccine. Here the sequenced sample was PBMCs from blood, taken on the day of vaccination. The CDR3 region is CSAREAGASDTQYF. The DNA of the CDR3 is TGCAGTGCTAGAGAAGCGGGAGCTTCAGATACGCAGTATTTT.